One sample yielded the 14 T cell receptor beta chains listed below, sequenced in a study of blood T cells in healthy people across ages. A second PCR of 7 to 11 cycles used a sample-barcoded 5' primer and a J-beta primer mix. TCRdb reprocessed the 5' RACE reads with MiXCR, giving one entry per CDR3 protein. Seen here are roughly 800,000 distinct CDR3 sequences, about 48% observed once, and the top ten hold about two fifths. Material: blood. These receptors were obtained from an elderly man in good health.

The chain is built from TRBV27 and TRBJ2-7, with D possibly matching TRBD2 (5 bases). The CDR3 sequence is 13 residues long. Germline CDR1 and CDR2: MNHEY and SMNVEV (reference sequence). Trimming cost V 6 bases and J 4 bases, with 13 bases left between them. The CDR3 spells CASSLTPGYEQYF. Here the CDR3 DNA reads TGTGCCAGCAGCTTGACCCCGGGGTACGAGCAGTACTTC.

The V call is TRBV30, the J call TRBJ2-5; D call uncertain. The assigned J gene may be wrong: the sequence end matches TRBJ2-7 better. The germline CDR1 and CDR2 sequences are GTSNPN and SVGIG (reference sequence). The CDR3 has 12 amino acids. CDR3: CAWSPTGVEQYF. The CDR3 DNA is TGTGCCTGGAGTCCAACTGGAGTCGAGCAGTACTTC.

This chain joins TRBV18 and TRBJ1-2, with D possibly being TRBD1 (6 bases). This CDR3 spans 14 amino acids. The V and J ends lost 0 bases and 4 bases respectively, with 9 bases between them. Germline V gene lookup returns CDR1 KGHSH and CDR2 LQKENI. The CDR3 reads CASSPPQGFYGYTF. CDR3 nucleotides: TGTGCCAGCTCACCACCACAGGGATTCTATGGCTACACCTTC.

The chain joins TRBV2 to TRBJ2-2; 11 bases agree with TRBD2. Germline CDR1 and CDR2: SNHLY and FYNNEI. The CDR3 covers 17 residues. V lost 4 bases to trimming and J lost 3 bases; unmatched junction nucleotides: 7. The DNA of the CDR3 is TGTGCCAGCAGTGGTGGGACTAGCGGAGTATACACCGGGGAGCTGTTTTTT. The encoded protein is CASSGGTSGVYTGELFF. The variable domain in full, with the rest retrieved from reference TRBV2 and TRBJ2-2, is EPEVTQTPSHQVTQMGQEVILRCVPISNHLYFYWYRQILGQKVEFLVSFYNNEISEKSEIFDDQFSVERPDGSNFTLKIRSTKLEDSAMYFCASSGGTSGVYTGELFFGEGSRLTVL.

This clonotype was counted only a few times. The J gene is TRBJ2-6, the V gene TRBV12-3 or TRBV12-4; 8 positions match TRBD1. The junction had 9 bases not matched to a gene; V was cut back by 5 bases and J by 0 bases. This CDR3 has 18 residues. The CDR3 protein is CASSPRDRTYSGANVLTF. The CDR3 DNA reads as TGTGCCAGCAGTCCCCGGGACAGGACATACTCTGGGGCCAACGTCCTGACTTTC.

The V call is TRBV5-6, the J call TRBJ2-1, with D perhaps TRBD1 (7 bases). Germline loops: CDR1 SGHDT, CDR2 YYEEEE. With 4 bases removed from V and 6 bases from J, the gap between germline ends came to 20 bases. The length of the CDR3 is 16 residues. CDR3 nucleotide sequence: TGTGCCAGCAGCCCTAAGGGGGCGCGGGATTCCAATGAGCAGTTCTTC. This translates into CASSPKGARDSNEQFF.

The genes are TRBV20-1 and TRBJ2-6; possibly TRBD2 for D (5 bases). V lost 1 base to trimming and J lost 1 base, with 17 bases between them. This CDR3 is 18 amino acids long. Germline CDR1 and CDR2: DFQATT and SNEGSKA (reference sequence). Here the CDR3 reads CSARVGSVILSGANVLTF. CDR3 coding DNA: TGCAGTGCTAGAGTTGGTAGCGTGATTCTGTCTGGGGCCAACGTCCTGACTTTC.

The chain carries TRBV20-1 and TRBJ2-5; 11 bases are shared with TRBD2. V gave up 3 bases and J gave up 11 bases; unmatched junction bases: 8. The germline V gene has CDR1 DFQATT and CDR2 SNEGSKA (reference sequence). This CDR3 has 13 amino acids. CDR3 bases: TGCAGTGCTAGTCTAGCGGGAGGCTACGGGCAGTACTTC. The encoded protein is CSASLAGGYGQYF.

The rearrangement links TRBV12-3 or TRBV12-4 to TRBJ1-5; possibly TRBD1 for D (5 bases). V lost 5 bases and J lost 3, with 14 bases in between. The CDR3 extends over 15 amino acids. Here the CDR3 DNA reads TGTGCCAGCAGTAGAAACACGGGGGACAATCAGCCCCAGCATTTT. This gives the protein CASSRNTGDNQPQHF.

The rearrangement uses TRBV4-1 and TRBJ2-1; tentative D call: TRBD2 (5 bases). The CDR3 extends over 17 amino acids. Trimming cost V 2 bases and J 7 bases, with 21 bases left between them. Germline assignment: CDR1 MGHRA and CDR2 YSYEKL. The CDR3 sequence: CASSQPPPRRPGNEQFF. The CDR3 nucleotides are TGCGCCAGCAGCCAACCTCCTCCTAGAAGACCGGGAAATGAGCAGTTCTTC.

CDR3 DNA sequence: TGTGCCAGCAGCCCTGAGGTGGCTTCCCTAGAGCAGTTCTTC. This codes for CASSPEVASLEQFF. The gene calls are TRBV7-9 and TRBJ2-1, with D hard to call. Germline loops: CDR1 SEHNR, CDR2 FQNEAQ (reference sequence). CDR3 size: 14 residues. Trimming left V 5 bases short and J 10 bases short, with 18 bases between.

The V call is TRBV20-1, the J call TRBJ1-5; D perhaps matches TRBD1 (5 bases). V was trimmed by 3 bases and J by 3 bases, leaving 12 bases between them. This CDR3 contains 14 residues. Germline V gene data show CDR1 as DFQATT and CDR2 as SNEGSKA (reference sequence). Here the CDR3 DNA reads TGCAGTGCTAGCCCCGCCAGGGCCAATCAGCCCCAGCATTTT. It encodes CSASPARANQPQHF.

The chain recombines TRBV28 with TRBJ2-1; 7 nucleotides line up with TRBD1. The end of the DNA aligns better with TRBJ2-7, so the J call may be wrong. The germline CDR1 and CDR2 sequences are MDHEN and SYDVKM. The CDR3 totals 14 residues. The CDR3 protein is CASTIGGAYNEQYF. CDR3 DNA sequence: TGTGCCAGCACCATAGGGGGCGCCTACAATGAGCAGTACTTC.

In its sample, this clonotype was seen once. The rearrangement uses TRBV10-1 and TRBJ2-2; D is ambiguous. The germline V gene has CDR1 WNHNN and CDR2 SYGVQD (reference sequence). CDR3 size: 17 residues. V gave up 1 base and J gave up 4 bases, with 16 bases separating them. CDR3 nucleotides: TGCGCCAGCAGTGAGTGGCCCCGGACCCCAGGCACCGGGGAGCTGTTTTTT. Its translation: CASSEWPRTPGTGELFF.